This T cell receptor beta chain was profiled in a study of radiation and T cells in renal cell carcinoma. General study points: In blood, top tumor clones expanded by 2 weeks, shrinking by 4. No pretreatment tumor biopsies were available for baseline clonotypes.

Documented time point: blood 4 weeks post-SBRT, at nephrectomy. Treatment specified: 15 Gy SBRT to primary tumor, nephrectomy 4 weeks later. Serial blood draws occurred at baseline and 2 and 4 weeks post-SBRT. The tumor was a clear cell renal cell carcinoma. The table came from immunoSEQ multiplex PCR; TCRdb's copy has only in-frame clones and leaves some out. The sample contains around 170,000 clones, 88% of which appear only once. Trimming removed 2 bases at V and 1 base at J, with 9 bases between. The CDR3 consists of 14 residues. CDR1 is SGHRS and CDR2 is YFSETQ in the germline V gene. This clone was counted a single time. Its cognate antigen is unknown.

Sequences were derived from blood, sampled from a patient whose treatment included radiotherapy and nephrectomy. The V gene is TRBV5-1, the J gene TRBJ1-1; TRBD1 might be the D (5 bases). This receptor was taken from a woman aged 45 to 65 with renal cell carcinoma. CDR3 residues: CASSFQGANTEAFF. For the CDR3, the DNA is TGCGCCAGCAGCTTTCAGGGAGCGAACACTGAAGCTTTCTTT.